The next 30 T cell receptor beta chains were all read from a single sample in a study of identical twins. TCRdb redid the calling of the 5' RACE reads with MiXCR, one entry per CDR3 protein. The table has more than 200,000 distinct CDR3 sequences, about an eighth seen once. The sequenced sample was memory (CD45RO+) T cells sorted from blood. The source is a woman aged 18-35 years in good health.

The rearrangement joins TRBV20-1 to TRBJ2-5; 7 nucleotides match TRBD2. J lost 4 bases, V lost 0 bases, and 8 bases had no gene match. The CDR3 sequence is 15 residues long. Germline V CDR1 and CDR2: DFQATT, SNEGSKA (reference sequence). CDR3 amino acids: CSARDLGGGAETQYF. In DNA form, the CDR3 reads TGCAGTGCTAGAGATCTTGGGGGAGGGGCAGAGACCCAGTACTTC.

J is TRBJ2-1 and V is TRBV20-1, with 8 bases matching TRBD2. Unmatched junction bases numbered 11, after V lost 3 bases and J lost 4 bases. Looked up from germline, CDR1 is DFQATT and CDR2 is SNEGSKA (reference sequence). The CDR3 is 16 amino acids. The CDR3 here is CSARRGLAGEYNEQFF. CDR3 DNA: TGCAGTGCTAGGAGAGGGCTAGCGGGTGAATACAATGAGCAGTTCTTC.

This clonotype was observed a few times. The chain links TRBV14 to TRBJ2-7; 8 bases align to TRBD1. Germline V lookup: CDR1 SGHDN, CDR2 FVKESK. The CDR3 has 17 residues. The V segment lost 2 bases and the J segment 0 bases; nucleotides outside the gene matches: 9. The CDR3 DNA reads as TGTGCCAGCAGCCAACATCGTCAGGGGGCCCTCTCCTACGAGCAGTACTTC. Its translation: CASSQHRQGALSYEQYF.

This chain uses TRBV20-1 with TRBJ2-5; TRBD2 agrees at 11 bases. This CDR3 is 22 amino acids long. V was clipped by 5 bases and J by 3 bases; unmatched bases: 29. Germline CDR1 and CDR2: DFQATT and SNEGSKA (reference sequence). The CDR3 region is CSARFRMALAGGPGRKKETQYF. In nucleotides, the CDR3 is TGCAGTGCTCGCTTTCGAATGGCCCTAGCGGGGGGACCGGGCCGGAAAAAAGAGACCCAGTACTTC.

The chain couples TRBV27 to TRBJ2-7; TRBD1 matches 7 bases. Germline-derived CDR1 and CDR2 are MNHEY and SMNVEV (reference sequence). The CDR3 length is 15 residues. V lost 1 base to trimming and J lost 4 bases; unmatched junction nucleotides: 7. CDR3 amino acids: CASSLLGDREYEQYF. The CDR3 DNA reads as TGTGCCAGCAGTTTATTGGGAGACAGGGAATACGAGCAGTACTTC.

This clonotype was seen a handful of times. V gene TRBV18 combines with J gene TRBJ2-1, with TRBD2 identical over 7 bases. CDR1 is KGHSH and CDR2 is LQKENI in the germline V gene. Unmatched junction bases numbered 6, after V lost 2 bases and J lost 5 bases. This CDR3 has 15 residues. The CDR3 nucleotides are TGTGCCAGCTCACCAAGAACTAGCGAGGACAATGAGCAGTTCTTC. Translation: CASSPRTSEDNEQFF. The full variable domain, rest sourced from reference TRBV18 and TRBJ2-1, is NAGVMQNPRHLVRRRGQEARLRCSPMKGHSHVYWYRQLPEEGLKFMVYLQKENIIDESGMPKERFSAEFPKEGPSILRIQQVVRGDSAAYFCASSPRTSEDNEQFFGPGTRLTVL.

The chain is built from TRBV10-3 and TRBJ1-4, with D possibly TRBD1 on 6 matching bases. Looked up from germline, CDR1 is ENHRY and CDR2 is SYGVKD. This CDR3 is 12 amino acids long. Trimming removed 10 bases at V and 6 bases at J, with 12 bases between. For the CDR3, the DNA is TGTGCCACCAGGTCAGGGGATGAAAAACTGTTTTTT. This sequence encodes CATRSGDEKLFF.

This clonotype was detected many times. This sequence joins TRBV12-3 or TRBV12-4 and TRBJ2-3, with 9 nucleotides matching TRBD2. The CDR3 covers 14 residues. V shed 6 bases, J shed 2 bases, and the junction held 3 bases outside the gene matches. CDR3: CASRSSGATDTQYF. CDR3 coding DNA: TGTGCCAGCAGATCTAGCGGGGCCACAGATACGCAGTATTTT.

This clonotype was counted a few times. J is TRBJ2-1 and V is TRBV11-2; D is unresolved. The V gene's germline CDR1 is SGHAT and CDR2 FQNNGV. The length of the CDR3 is 15 residues. Trimming removed 2 bases from V and 6 bases from J, with 14 bases in between. The chain's CDR3 is CASSLLGPSGNEQFF. In DNA form, the CDR3 reads TGTGCCAGCAGCTTACTAGGGCCTTCTGGCAATGAGCAGTTCTTC.

The V call is TRBV20-1, the J call TRBJ2-1; 7 nucleotides agree with TRBD2. Trimming took 5 bases from V and 7 from J; bases not matched to a gene: 8. The CDR3 loop spans 13 amino acids. Germline-derived CDR1 and CDR2 are DFQATT and SNEGSKA (reference sequence). The CDR3 loop reads CSASRTRTNEQFF. The CDR3 bases are TGCAGTGCTTCCCGGACTAGAACGAATGAGCAGTTCTTC.

The V and J genes are TRBV19 and TRBJ2-3; the match to TRBD1 covers 8 bases. The junction had 3 bases not matched to a gene; V was cut back by 5 bases and J by 5 bases. In germline, CDR1 is LNHDA, CDR2 SQIVND (reference sequence). This CDR3 is 13 amino acids long. The CDR3: CASSSTGGDTQYF. In nucleotides, the CDR3 is TGTGCCAGTAGTTCTACAGGGGGAGATACGCAGTATTTT.

This sequence joins TRBV6-2 or TRBV6-3 and TRBJ2-3; 7 bases match TRBD2. The CDR3 contains 16 residues. V shed 6 bases, J shed 3 bases, and the junction held 12 bases outside the gene matches. Germline V gene lookup returns CDR1 MNHEY and CDR2 SVGEGT. CDR3 sequence reads: CASRLAGHVGTDTQYF. CDR3 sequence (DNA): TGTGCCAGCAGATTAGCGGGTCATGTTGGTACAGATACGCAGTATTTT.

This clonotype appeared a few times. The chain joins TRBV18 to TRBJ1-4; possibly TRBD1 for D (5 bases). V was shortened by 1 base and J by 7 bases, with 10 bases between the two germline ends. Germline CDR1 KGHSH, CDR2 LQKENI. This CDR3 has 14 amino acids. The CDR3 loop reads CASSPQGTSEKLFF. In DNA form, the CDR3 reads TGTGCCAGCTCACCACAGGGGACGAGTGAAAAACTGTTTTTT.

This clonotype was observed at least ten times. J is TRBJ2-3 and V is TRBV7-2; D remains unclear. CDR1 is SGHTA, CDR2 FQGNSA, per germline. V lost 5 bases and J lost 4, with 13 bases in between. The CDR3 length is 14 residues. CDR3 region: CASSPLGPSDTQYF. CDR3 coding DNA: TGTGCCAGCAGCCCCCTGGGCCCCTCAGATACGCAGTATTTT.

This clonotype was counted between two and nine times. This chain uses TRBV20-1 with TRBJ2-7; 8 positions agree with TRBD1. Germline lookup yields CDR1 DFQATT and CDR2 SNEGSKA (reference sequence). The ends lost 5 bases at V and 6 bases at J; junction bases unmatched: 9. The CDR3 spans 13 residues. The CDR3 loop reads CSAAGGANSEQYF. CDR3 DNA sequence: TGCAGTGCTGCAGGGGGCGCGAACAGCGAGCAGTACTTC.

This clonotype has a handful of counts. The rearrangement joins TRBV5-4 to TRBJ2-1, with 10 bases lining up with TRBD2. The CDR3 has 16 amino acids. CDR1 and CDR2 from the germline V gene are SGHNT and YYREEE (reference sequence). Losses at the gene ends were 6 bases for V and 9 bases for J; bases not matched to a gene: 15. The CDR3 here is CASTKGSAGGFGEQFF. The CDR3 nucleotides are TGTGCCAGCACCAAGGGATCAGCGGGAGGGTTCGGTGAGCAGTTCTTC. Full variable domain (rest looked up from reference TRBV5-4 and TRBJ2-1): ETGVTQSPTHLIKTRGQQVTLRCSSQSGHNTVSWYQQALGQGPQFIFQYYREEENGRGNFPPRFSGLQFPNYSSELNVNALELDDSALYLCASTKGSAGGFGEQFFGPGTRLTVL.

This clonotype was seen more than once but under ten times. This chain joins TRBV29-1 and TRBJ2-1; D possibly corresponds to TRBD1 (7 bases). V was shortened by 4 bases and J by 6 bases, with 16 bases between the two germline ends. CDR1 is SQVTM and CDR2 is ANQGSEA in the germline V gene. This CDR3 contains 14 residues. CDR3 residues: CSVAQGGRSNEQFF. CDR3 DNA: TGCAGCGTTGCCCAGGGGGGCCGGTCCAATGAGCAGTTCTTC.

This clonotype was found a few times. The chain joins TRBV9 to TRBJ2-2, with 13 bases that match TRBD2. Germline V gene sequence: CDR1 SGDLS, CDR2 YYNGEE. This CDR3 is built from 16 residues. V lost 2 bases, J lost 8 bases, and 6 bases stayed unmatched. The chain's CDR3 is CASSVSGLAGVGELFF. As DNA, the CDR3 is TGTGCCAGCAGCGTTTCCGGACTAGCGGGAGTGGGGGAGCTGTTTTTT.

In its sample, this clonotype was seen many times. V and J are TRBV7-8 and TRBJ2-1; D is perhaps TRBD2 (6 bases). Germline-derived CDR1 and CDR2 are SGHVS and FQNEAQ. V lost 1 base and J 4 bases, leaving 11 bases between the germline ends. CDR3 length: 15 residues. CDR3: CASSLGASAYNEQFF. The CDR3 region has the DNA TGTGCCAGCAGCTTAGGGGCTAGCGCTTACAATGAGCAGTTCTTC.

V usage is TRBV20-1 and J usage is TRBJ2-7, with D possibly being TRBD1 or TRBD2 (5 bases each). Germline V gene lookup returns CDR1 DFQATT and CDR2 SNEGSKA (reference sequence). The CDR3 has 13 amino acids. With 2 bases removed from V and 5 bases from J, the gap between germline ends came to 13 bases. In nucleotides, the CDR3 is TGCAGTGCTAGACCTGGGGGTTCGGACGAGCAGTACTTC. Protein product: CSARPGGSDEQYF.

This clonotype was seen ten or more times. The chain combines TRBV20-1 with TRBJ1-1; the match to TRBD1 covers 7 bases. This CDR3 is 15 amino acids long. Germline V gene data show CDR1 as DFQATT and CDR2 as SNEGSKA (reference sequence). With V trimmed by 0 bases and J by 0 bases, 4 bases remained unmatched. CDR3 bases: TGCAGTGCTAGAGATTGGACAGGACTGAACACTGAAGCTTTCTTT. Translating it yields CSARDWTGLNTEAFF.

The sample holds a few counts of this clonotype. The chain uses TRBV7-9 and TRBJ2-7; 8 bases match TRBD1. V dropped 5 bases and J dropped 5; count of bases not matched to a gene: 5. Germline CDR1 and CDR2: SEHNR and FQNEAQ (reference sequence). The CDR3 has 13 residues. Written as DNA, the CDR3 is TGTGCCAGCAGCGGGCAGGGGGCTAACGAGCAGTACTTC. Protein sequence: CASSGQGANEQYF. The variable domain in full, with the rest retrieved from reference TRBV7-9 and TRBJ2-7, is DTGVSQNPRHKITKRGQNVTFRCDPISEHNRLYWYRQTLGQGPEFLTYFQNEAQLEKSRLLSDRFSAERPKGSFSTLEIQRTEQGDSAMYLCASSGQGANEQYFGPGTRLTVT.

This clonotype was observed many times. The chain employs TRBV15 and TRBJ2-4; 7 bases are shared with TRBD2. Germline V gene lookup returns CDR1 LNHNV and CDR2 YYDKDF (reference sequence). V was clipped by 0 bases and J by 4 bases; unmatched bases: 15. This CDR3 comprises 19 residues. CDR3: CATSRDEWARGLHKNIQYF. CDR3 nucleotide sequence: TGTGCCACCAGCAGAGATGAGTGGGCTCGGGGACTACATAAAAACATTCAGTACTTC.

This clonotype came up a few times. CDR3 DNA sequence: TGTGCCAGCAGTTTCAGGGGGTCGGCTCAGCCCCAGCATTTT. Translating gives CASSFRGSAQPQHF. The chain combines TRBV12-3 or TRBV12-4 with TRBJ1-5, with 7 nucleotides matching TRBD1. The CDR3 has 14 residues. Unmatched junction bases numbered 5, after V lost 3 bases and J lost 6 bases.

This clonotype was observed a few times. This chain links TRBV11-2 with TRBJ2-4, with D perhaps matching TRBD2 (6 bases). Trimming took 1 base from V and 8 from J, leaving 6 bases between them. Germline assignment: CDR1 SGHAT and CDR2 FQNNGV. CDR3 size: 12 residues. The CDR3 spells CASSLGGDIQYF. The DNA of the CDR3 is TGTGCCAGCAGCTTAGGGGGGGACATTCAGTACTTC.

This clonotype was counted only a few times. The chain has TRBV7-2 and TRBJ2-1, with D possibly being TRBD1 (5 bases). Trimming took off 5 bases at V and 8 bases at J, with 22 bases between the two ends. The CDR3 sequence is 16 residues long. The germline V gene has CDR1 SGHTA and CDR2 FQGNSA. The CDR3 is CASSLVTETVSDEQFF. The CDR3 DNA sequence: TGTGCCAGCAGCCTAGTCACCGAGACAGTCAGCGATGAGCAGTTCTTC.

The chain carries TRBV6-1 and TRBJ2-7, with 10 bases that match TRBD2. The germline V gene has CDR1 MNHNS and CDR2 SASEGT. The CDR3 totals 16 residues. V trimming: 7 bases; J trimming: 2 bases; junction bases outside the gene matches: 11. The CDR3 sequence: CASTKKPLAGAYEQYF. CDR3 in DNA: TGTGCCAGCACCAAAAAACCCCTAGCGGGGGCCTACGAGCAGTACTTC.

This clonotype has more than one count but fewer than ten. The gene calls are TRBV20-1 and TRBJ1-5; D may be TRBD1 (6 bases). V was cut by 3 bases and J by 3 bases, with 18 bases left in between. The CDR3 contains 16 residues. CDR1 is DFQATT and CDR2 is SNEGSKA in the germline V gene (reference sequence). The CDR3 loop reads CSASRQGIGTNQPQHF. The CDR3, as DNA: TGCAGTGCTAGCCGCCAGGGGATAGGGACCAATCAGCCCCAGCATTTT.

This clonotype occurred many times. This chain connects TRBV12-3 or TRBV12-4 to TRBJ2-2, with 10 bases identical to TRBD2. V shed 5 bases, J shed 3 bases, and the junction held 3 bases outside the gene matches. The CDR3 is 15 amino acids. CDR3 loop: CASSRTSGDTGELFF. In DNA form, the CDR3 reads TGTGCCAGCAGTCGAACTAGCGGGGACACCGGGGAGCTGTTTTTT.

At least ten counts were recorded for this clonotype. The genes are TRBV18 and TRBJ2-5; D uncertain. V was trimmed by 0 bases and J by 7 bases, leaving 6 bases between them. CDR1 is KGHSH, CDR2 LQKENI, per germline. This CDR3 is 12 amino acids long. The CDR3 loop is CASSPPDRTQYF. CDR3 in DNA: TGTGCCAGCTCACCACCTGATAGGACCCAGTACTTC.